The rows below give T cell receptor beta chains drawn from one sample of a study of T cell clonotyping in hematopoietic cell transplantation. The table came from immunoSEQ multiplex PCR; TCRdb's copy has only in-frame clones and leaves some out. The sample has 3,000 to 4,000 clones; approximately 70% are singletons. Specimen: peripheral blood mononuclear cells, collected 30 days after allogeneic stem cell transplant. The receptor source for this set is a male patient aged 40 to 55 who had an allogeneic stem cell transplant from an unrelated donor, so the T cells may come from the graft donor. Some clones in this sample may be carry-over from other donors' samples. The CDR3 runs from the conserved cysteine through the conserved F or W. D genes are given only for firm matches. Some rows have no size entry. The others give once, few or many, or a class for an expanded clone.

V	length	size	J	D	CDR3	DNA
TRBV7-9	14	few	TRBJ1-2	TRBD1	CASSPTGGDYGYTF	TGTGCCAGCAGCCCGACAGGGGGCGACTATGGCTACACCTTC
TRBV13	13	few	TRBJ1-1	NA	CASSPYRSTEAFF	TGTGCCAGCAGCCCGTACAGGTCCACTGAAGCTTTCTTT
TRBV9	13	NA	TRBJ1-1	TRBD1	CASSVVRTGLTFF	TGTGCCAGCAGCGTAGTGAGGACAGGGTTAACTTTCTTT
TRBV5-4	16	NA	TRBJ1-3	NA	CASSLGGRDSGNTIYF	TGTGCCAGCAGCTTGGGGGGCAGAGACTCTGGAAACACCATATATTTT
TRBV5-1	16	NA	TRBJ1-6	NA	CASSTDITVLNSPLHF	TGCGCCAGCAGCACAGACATTACAGTTCTTAATTCACCCCTCCACTTT
TRBV7-2	12	few	TRBJ1-5	NA	CASSWRNQPQHF	TGTGCCAGCAGCTGGAGGAATCAGCCCCAGCATTTT
TRBV2	13	few	TRBJ1-4	NA	CASTRTVDEKLFF	TGTGCCAGCACTAGGACAGTTGATGAAAAACTGTTTTTT
TRBV13	15	once	TRBJ2-7	TRBD1	CASSSYRGSAYEQYF	TGTGCCAGCAGCTCTTACAGGGGATCGGCCTACGAGCAGTACTTC
TRBV29-1	12	NA	TRBJ2-7	NA	CSVESWEKRQYF	TGCAGCGTTGAGTCCTGGGAGAAACGGCAGTACTTC
TRBV6-4	14	NA	TRBJ2-1	NA	CASSVGGEGNEQFF	TGTGCCAGCAGTGTTGGAGGCGAGGGCAATGAGCAGTTCTTC
TRBV28	16	NA	TRBJ2-7	NA	CASSLLARTYSYEQYF	TGTGCCAGCAGTTTATTAGCGCGAACTTACTCCTACGAGCAGTACTTC
TRBV29-1	12	NA	TRBJ1-3	NA	CSAPGAGNTIYF	TGCAGCGCACCAGGGGCTGGAAACACCATATATTTT
TRBV6-1	13	few	TRBJ1-2	NA	CASSHQVPYGYTF	TGTGCCAGCAGTCATCAGGTCCCCTATGGCTACACCTTC
TRBV6-5	14	NA	TRBJ2-5	NA	CASSPMTVQETQYF	TGTGCCAGCAGCCCCATGACAGTTCAAGAGACCCAGTACTTC
TRBV7-2	15	once	TRBJ2-6	NA	CASSSDSSGANVLTF	TGTGCCAGCAGCTCGGACAGCTCTGGGGCCAACGTCCTGACTTTC
TRBV29-1	12	NA	TRBJ2-5	NA	CSAGDRSRTQYF	TGCAGCGCCGGGGACCGATCAAGAACCCAGTACTTC
TRBV5-8	16	NA	TRBJ1-2	NA	CASSRQPRGFDYGYTF	TGTGCCAGCAGCCGTCAACCCCGGGGGTTTGACTATGGCTACACCTTC
TRBV11-3	15	NA	TRBJ2-3	NA	CASSRGTHGTDTQYF	TGTGCCAGCAGCCGCGGGACTCACGGCACAGATACGCAGTATTTT
TRBV2	13	few	TRBJ1-2	NA	CASSVHPEVGYTF	TGTGCCAGCAGCGTCCACCCTGAGGTTGGTTACACCTTC
TRBV5-4	14	NA	TRBJ1-1	NA	CASSLTGGNTEAFF	TGTGCCAGCAGCTTGACGGGAGGGAACACTGAAGCTTTCTTT
TRBV6-6	14	NA	TRBJ1-5	NA	CASSNSNSNQPQHF	TGTGCCAGCAGCAACAGTAATAGCAATCAGCCCCAGCATTTT
TRBV28	14	NA	TRBJ2-7	NA	CASTHQGPDYEQYF	TGTGCCAGCACCCACCAGGGCCCGGACTACGAGCAGTACTTC
TRBV4-1	15	NA	TRBJ1-1	TRBD1	CASSLEGQGNTEAFF	TGCGCCAGCAGCCTCGAGGGACAGGGGAACACTGAAGCTTTCTTT
TRBV6-5	12	NA	TRBJ2-7	TRBD1	CASSVGGNEQYF	TGTGCCAGCAGTGTAGGGGGCAACGAGCAGTACTTC
TRBV7-2	16	NA	TRBJ1-5	TRBD1	CASSPGRGSGNQPQHF	TGTGCCAGCAGCCCAGGCAGGGGGAGTGGCAATCAGCCCCAGCATTTT
TRBV4-2	16	NA	TRBJ1-1	NA	CASSQDTWRTNTEAFF	TGTGCCAGCAGCCAAGATACGTGGCGTACGAACACTGAAGCTTTCTTT
TRBV5-8	13	NA	TRBJ1-1	NA	CASSLGFGTEAFF	TGTGCCAGCAGCTTGGGGTTCGGGACTGAAGCTTTCTTT
TRBV2	16	few	TRBJ1-2	NA	CASSEALIGQSGGYTF	TGTGCCAGCAGTGAAGCGCTTATCGGCCAGTCCGGCGGCTACACCTTC
TRBV6-6	14	NA	TRBJ1-5	NA	CAGNTQYSNQPQHF	TGTGCCGGGAATACTCAGTATAGCAATCAGCCCCAGCATTTT
TRBV7-6	15	NA	TRBJ1-2	TRBD1	CASSLYDRGSYGYTF	TGTGCCAGCAGCTTATATGACAGGGGATCCTATGGCTACACCTTC
TRBV10-3	13	NA	TRBJ2-7	NA	CAIGTESSYEQYF	TGTGCCATCGGGACGGAGAGCTCCTACGAGCAGTACTTC
TRBV7-6	12	NA	TRBJ2-1	NA	CASSNGPNEQFF	TGTGCCAGCAGCAACGGTCCCAATGAGCAGTTCTTC
TRBV7-9	14	NA	TRBJ1-3	NA	CASRPTRPGNTIYF	TGTGCCAGCAGACCCACCCGACCCGGAAACACCATATATTTT
TRBV9	18	NA	TRBJ2-2	TRBD2	CASSVEEAGGPNTGELFF	TGTGCCAGCAGCGTAGAAGAGGCGGGGGGACCGAACACCGGGGAGCTGTTTTTT
TRBV7-9	15	NA	TRBJ2-7	NA	CASSLDWRGGYEQYF	TGTGCCAGCAGCTTAGACTGGCGGGGTGGGTACGAGCAGTACTTC
TRBV7-6	13	NA	TRBJ1-2	NA	CASSLSPGYGYTF	TGTGCCAGCAGCCTCAGCCCGGGCTATGGCTACACCTTC
TRBV30	14	NA	TRBJ1-1	NA	CAWTTWTANTEAFF	TGTGCCTGGACGACTTGGACGGCCAACACTGAAGCTTTCTTT
TRBV11-3	17	NA	TRBJ2-2	TRBD1	CASSPDGQEQSTGELFF	TGTGCCAGCAGCCCCGATGGACAGGAACAGAGCACCGGGGAGCTGTTTTTT
TRBV18	16	NA	TRBJ1-4	NA	CASSLALGVTFEKLFF	TGTGCCAGCTCACTCGCCCTTGGTGTGACCTTTGAAAAACTGTTTTTT
TRBV11-3	13	few	TRBJ1-6	NA	CASSLGVGSPLHF	TGTGCCAGCAGCTTGGGAGTTGGGTCACCCCTCCACTTT
TRBV5-8	17	NA	TRBJ1-1	TRBD1	CASSSGTGMAPDTEAFF	TGTGCCAGCAGCTCCGGGACAGGGATGGCTCCGGACACTGAAGCTTTCTTT
TRBV10-3	15	NA	TRBJ2-7	TRBD1	CAISDNPGQGDEQYF	TGTGCCATCAGTGACAACCCGGGACAGGGAGACGAGCAGTACTTC
TRBV27	11	few	TRBJ2-3	NA	CASSFEGTQYF	TGTGCCAGCAGTTTTGAGGGTACGCAGTATTTT
TRBV27	14	NA	TRBJ1-5	NA	CASSLFGGNQPQHF	TGTGCCAGCAGTTTATTTGGGGGCAATCAGCCCCAGCATTTT
TRBV7-6	15	NA	TRBJ2-3	TRBD2	CASSLIGGETDTQYF	TGTGCCAGCAGCTTAATCGGGGGGGAGACAGATACGCAGTATTTT
TRBV5-5	15	NA	TRBJ2-1	TRBD2	CASSDLAGMLGRQFF	TGTGCCAGCAGCGACCTAGCGGGTATGCTCGGTCGGCAGTTCTTC
TRBV7-2	17	NA	TRBJ1-5	TRBD1	CASSLNSRTGNNQPQHF	TGTGCCAGCAGCTTGAACTCCCGGACAGGGAACAATCAGCCCCAGCATTTT
TRBV5-5	15	few	TRBJ2-7	TRBD1	CASSLDRGNMYEQYF	TGTGCCAGCAGCTTGGACAGGGGGAATATGTACGAGCAGTACTTC